This note documents a single T cell receptor beta chain sequence. The data derive from a study of blood T cell repertoires in COVID-19. Study overall: COVID-19 samples, acute and convalescent, were from the United States, Italy and Spain. Sources were T cells, B-cell-depleted T cells, or PBMCs; the material itself was cDNA or gDNA.

Original analysis: Scientists estimated how many nucleated cells there were by amplifying reference gene primers. Clones were sequenced by immunoSEQ multiplex PCR, and TCRdb holds only the in-frame ones, with some missing. The D gene and trimming were derived from the DNA, and the V and J assignments and clone size from that table. The table lists approximately 54,000 clones, about 82% of them singletons. The sample was peripheral blood. The receptor's source is a human donor in a cohort sampled during active COVID-19.

The CDR3 nucleotides read TGTGCCAGCTCACCGCGAGGACAGGGGGGTGGAACTGAAGCTTTCTTT. Translation: CASSPRGQGGGTEAFF. V and J are TRBV18 and TRBJ1-1; 10 positions match TRBD1. Losses at the gene ends were 3 bases for V and 5 bases for J; bases not matched to a gene: 9. Per germline, CDR1 KGHSH and CDR2 LQKENI. The CDR3 is 16 residues long. The whole variable domain, remainder taken from reference TRBV18 and TRBJ1-1, is NAGVMQNPRHLVRRRGQEARLRCSPMKGHSHVYWYRQLPEEGLKFMVYLQKENIIDESGMPKERFSAEFPKEGPSILRIQQVVRGDSAAYFCASSPRGQGGGTEAFFGQGTRLTVV.